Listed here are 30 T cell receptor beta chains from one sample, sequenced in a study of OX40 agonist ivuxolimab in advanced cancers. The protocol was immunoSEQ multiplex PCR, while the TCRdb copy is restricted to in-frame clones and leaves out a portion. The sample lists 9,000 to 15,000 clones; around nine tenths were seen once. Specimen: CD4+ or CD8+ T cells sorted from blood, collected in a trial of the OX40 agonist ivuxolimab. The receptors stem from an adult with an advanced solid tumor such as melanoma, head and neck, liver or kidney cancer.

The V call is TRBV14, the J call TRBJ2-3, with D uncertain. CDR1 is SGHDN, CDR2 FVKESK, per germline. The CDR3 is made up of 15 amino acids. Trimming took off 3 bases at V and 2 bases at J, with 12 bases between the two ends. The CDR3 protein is CASSQAGPTTDTQYF. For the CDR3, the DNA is TGTGCCAGCAGCCAGGCCGGTCCCACCACAGATACGCAGTATTTT.

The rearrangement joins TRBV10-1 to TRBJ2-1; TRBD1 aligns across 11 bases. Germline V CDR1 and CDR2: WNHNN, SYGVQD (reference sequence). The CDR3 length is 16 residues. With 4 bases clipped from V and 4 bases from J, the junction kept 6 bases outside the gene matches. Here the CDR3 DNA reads TGCGCCAGCAGTGTTGCCGGGACAGGGGGTTACAATGAGCAGTTCTTC. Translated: CASSVAGTGGYNEQFF.

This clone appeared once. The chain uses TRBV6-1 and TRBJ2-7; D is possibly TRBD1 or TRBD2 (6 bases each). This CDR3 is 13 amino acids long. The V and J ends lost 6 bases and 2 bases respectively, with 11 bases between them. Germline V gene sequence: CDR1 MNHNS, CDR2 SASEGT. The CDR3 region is CASSLRGAYEQYF. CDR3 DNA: TGTGCCAGCAGCCTAAGGGGGGCCTACGAGCAGTACTTC.

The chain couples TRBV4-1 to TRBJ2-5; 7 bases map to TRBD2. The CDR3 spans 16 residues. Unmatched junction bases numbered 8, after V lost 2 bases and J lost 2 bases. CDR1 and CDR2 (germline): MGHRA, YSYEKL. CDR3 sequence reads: CASSQSLAGLQETQYF. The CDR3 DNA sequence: TGCGCCAGCAGCCAATCCTTAGCGGGCCTACAAGAGACCCAGTACTTC.

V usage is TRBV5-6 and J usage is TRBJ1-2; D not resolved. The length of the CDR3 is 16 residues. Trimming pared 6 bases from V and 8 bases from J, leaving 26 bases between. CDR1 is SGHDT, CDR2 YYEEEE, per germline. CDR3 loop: CASTFFRPTLLFGYTF. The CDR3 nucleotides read TGTGCCAGCACTTTTTTTCGGCCGACACTCCTCTTCGGCTACACCTTC.

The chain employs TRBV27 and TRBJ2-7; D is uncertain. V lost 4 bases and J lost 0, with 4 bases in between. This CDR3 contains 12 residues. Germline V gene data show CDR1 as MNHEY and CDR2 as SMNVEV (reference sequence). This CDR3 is CASSSNSYEQYF. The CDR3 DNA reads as TGTGCCAGCAGTTCCAACTCCTACGAGCAGTACTTC.

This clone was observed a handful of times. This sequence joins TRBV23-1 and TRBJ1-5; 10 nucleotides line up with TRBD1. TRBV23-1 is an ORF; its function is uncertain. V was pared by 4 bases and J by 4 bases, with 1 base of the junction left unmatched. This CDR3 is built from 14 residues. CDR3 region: CASSPDRGNQPQHF. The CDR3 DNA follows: TGCGCCAGCAGTCCGGACAGGGGGAATCAGCCCCAGCATTTT.

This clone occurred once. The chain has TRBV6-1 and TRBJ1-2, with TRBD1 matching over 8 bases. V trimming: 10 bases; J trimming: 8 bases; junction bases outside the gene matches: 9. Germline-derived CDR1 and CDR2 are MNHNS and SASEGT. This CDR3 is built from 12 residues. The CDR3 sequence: CATPQGAGGYTF. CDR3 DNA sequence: TGTGCCACGCCGCAGGGGGCGGGGGGCTACACCTTC.

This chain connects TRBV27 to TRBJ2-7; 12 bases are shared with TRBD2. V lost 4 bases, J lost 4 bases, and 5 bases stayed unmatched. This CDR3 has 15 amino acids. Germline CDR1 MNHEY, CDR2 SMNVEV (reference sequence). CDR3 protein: CASSSLLAGGYEQYF. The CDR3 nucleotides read TGTGCCAGCAGTTCTCTTCTAGCGGGAGGGTACGAGCAGTACTTC.

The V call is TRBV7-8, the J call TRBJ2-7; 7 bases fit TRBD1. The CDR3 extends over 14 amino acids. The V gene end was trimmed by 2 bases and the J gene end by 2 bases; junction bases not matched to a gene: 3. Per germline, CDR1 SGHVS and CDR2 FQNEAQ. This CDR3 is CASSLTGAPYEQYF. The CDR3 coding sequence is TGTGCCAGCAGCTTAACAGGGGCCCCCTACGAGCAGTACTTC.

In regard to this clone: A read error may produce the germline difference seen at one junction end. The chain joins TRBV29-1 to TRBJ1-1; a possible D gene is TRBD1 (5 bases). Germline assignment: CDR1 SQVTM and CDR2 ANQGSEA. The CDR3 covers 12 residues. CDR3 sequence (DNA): TGCAGCGTCGAAGGACCTGGGGCACGAGCTTTCTTT. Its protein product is CSVEGPGARAFF.

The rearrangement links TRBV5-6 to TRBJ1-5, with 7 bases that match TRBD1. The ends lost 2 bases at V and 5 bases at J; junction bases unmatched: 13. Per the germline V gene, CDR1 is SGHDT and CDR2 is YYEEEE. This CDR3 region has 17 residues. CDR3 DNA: TGTGCCAGCAGCTTTTGGGGCGCAGGGGGTGGGTATCAGCCCCAGCATTTT. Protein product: CASSFWGAGGGYQPQHF.

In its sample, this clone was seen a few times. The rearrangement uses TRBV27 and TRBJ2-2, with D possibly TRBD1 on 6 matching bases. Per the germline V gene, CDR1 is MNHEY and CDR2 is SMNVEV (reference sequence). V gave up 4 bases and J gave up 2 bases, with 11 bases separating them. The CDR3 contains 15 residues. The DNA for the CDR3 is TGTGCCAGCAGTTACAGGGACCCAAACACCGGGGAGCTGTTTTTT. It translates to CASSYRDPNTGELFF.

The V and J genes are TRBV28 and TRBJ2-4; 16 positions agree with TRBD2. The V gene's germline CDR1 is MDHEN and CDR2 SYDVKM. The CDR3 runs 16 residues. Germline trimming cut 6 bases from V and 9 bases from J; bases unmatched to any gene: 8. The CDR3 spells CASRFGTSGRAGIQYF. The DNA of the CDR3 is TGTGCCAGCAGATTTGGGACTAGCGGGAGGGCGGGCATTCAGTACTTC. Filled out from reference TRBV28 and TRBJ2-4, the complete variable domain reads DVKVTQSSRYLVKRTGEKVFLECVQDMDHENMFWYRQDPGLGLRLIYFSYDVKMKEKGDIPEGYSVSREKKERFSLILESASTNQTSMYLCASRFGTSGRAGIQYFGAGTRLSVL.

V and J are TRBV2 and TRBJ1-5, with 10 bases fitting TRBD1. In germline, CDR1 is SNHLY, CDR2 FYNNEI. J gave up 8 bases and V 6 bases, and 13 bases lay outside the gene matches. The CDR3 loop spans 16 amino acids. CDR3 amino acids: CASSALTGGQPKPQHF. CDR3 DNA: TGTGCCAGCAGCGCACTGACAGGGGGCCAACCGAAGCCCCAGCATTTT. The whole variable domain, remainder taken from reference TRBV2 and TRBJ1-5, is EPEVTQTPSHQVTQMGQEVILRCVPISNHLYFYWYRQILGQKVEFLVSFYNNEISEKSEIFDDQFSVERPDGSNFTLKIRSTKLEDSAMYFCASSALTGGQPKPQHFGDGTRLSIL.

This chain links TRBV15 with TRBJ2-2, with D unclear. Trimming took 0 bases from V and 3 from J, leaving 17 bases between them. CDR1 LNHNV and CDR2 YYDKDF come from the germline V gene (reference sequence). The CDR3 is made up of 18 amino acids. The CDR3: CATSRDTPRPEDTGELFF. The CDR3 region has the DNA TGTGCCACCAGCAGAGACACTCCACGTCCGGAAGACACCGGGGAGCTGTTTTTT.

For the CDR3, the DNA is TGTGCCAGCAGTCCCGGGACCCGGCGGTACTTC. This translates into CASSPGTRRYF. The chain is built from TRBV27 and TRBJ2-7, with D possibly being TRBD1 or TRBD2 (5 bases each). V gave up 5 bases and J gave up 12 bases, with 14 bases separating them. The germline V gene encodes CDR1 MNHEY and CDR2 SMNVEV (reference sequence). The CDR3 sequence is 11 residues long.

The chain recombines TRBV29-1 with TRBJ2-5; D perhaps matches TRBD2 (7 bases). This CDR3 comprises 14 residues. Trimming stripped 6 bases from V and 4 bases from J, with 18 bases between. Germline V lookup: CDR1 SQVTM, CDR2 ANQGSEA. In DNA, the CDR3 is TGCAGCGTGACCAGGGTAGGGGGGGGAGAGACCCAGTACTTC. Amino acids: CSVTRVGGGETQYF.

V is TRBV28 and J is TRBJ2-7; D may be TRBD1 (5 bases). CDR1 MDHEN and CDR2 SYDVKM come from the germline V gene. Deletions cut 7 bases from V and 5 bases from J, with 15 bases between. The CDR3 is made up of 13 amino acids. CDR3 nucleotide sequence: TGTGCCAGCATCTTATGGGGCAGGGACGAGCAGTACTTC. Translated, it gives CASILWGRDEQYF.

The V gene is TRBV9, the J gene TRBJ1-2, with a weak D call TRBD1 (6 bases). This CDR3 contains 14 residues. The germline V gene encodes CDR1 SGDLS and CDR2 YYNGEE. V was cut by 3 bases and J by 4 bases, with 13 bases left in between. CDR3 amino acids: CASSASGAPYGYTF. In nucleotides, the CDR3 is TGTGCCAGCAGCGCCTCGGGGGCTCCCTATGGCTACACCTTC.

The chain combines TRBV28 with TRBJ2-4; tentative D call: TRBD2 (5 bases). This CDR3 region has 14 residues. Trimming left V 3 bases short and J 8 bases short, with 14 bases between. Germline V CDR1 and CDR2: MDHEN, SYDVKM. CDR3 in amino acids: CASSFQRRGDIQYF. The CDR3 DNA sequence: TGTGCCAGCAGTTTCCAGCGGAGAGGAGACATTCAGTACTTC.

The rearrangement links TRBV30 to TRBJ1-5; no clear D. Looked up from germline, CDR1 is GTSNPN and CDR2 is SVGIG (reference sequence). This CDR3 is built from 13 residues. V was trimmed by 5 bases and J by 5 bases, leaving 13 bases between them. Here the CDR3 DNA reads TGTGCCTGGTCCGACACCCTTGATCAGCCCCAGCATTTT. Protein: CAWSDTLDQPQHF.

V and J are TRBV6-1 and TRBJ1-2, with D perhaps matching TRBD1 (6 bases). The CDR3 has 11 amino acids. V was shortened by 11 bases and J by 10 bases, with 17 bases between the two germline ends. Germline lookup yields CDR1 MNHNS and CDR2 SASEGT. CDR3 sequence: CAAAIQGSYTF. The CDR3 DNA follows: TGTGCCGCTGCGATCCAGGGGTCCTACACCTTC.

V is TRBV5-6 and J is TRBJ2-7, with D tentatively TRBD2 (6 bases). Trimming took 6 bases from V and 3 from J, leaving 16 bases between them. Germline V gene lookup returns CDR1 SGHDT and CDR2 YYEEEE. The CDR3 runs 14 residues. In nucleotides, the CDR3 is TGTGCCAGCAACGAAGGACTAATCGACTACGAGCAGTACTTC. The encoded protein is CASNEGLIDYEQYF.

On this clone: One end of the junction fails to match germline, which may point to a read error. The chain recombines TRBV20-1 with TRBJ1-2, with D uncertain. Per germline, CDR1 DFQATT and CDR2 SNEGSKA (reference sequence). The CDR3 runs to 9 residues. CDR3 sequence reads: CSAKYGYTF. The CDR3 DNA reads TGCAGTGCTAAGTATGGCTACACCTTC.

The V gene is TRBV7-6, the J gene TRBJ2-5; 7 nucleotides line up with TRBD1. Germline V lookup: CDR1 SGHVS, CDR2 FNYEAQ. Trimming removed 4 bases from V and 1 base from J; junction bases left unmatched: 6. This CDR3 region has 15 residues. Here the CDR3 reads CASSYTTGVQETQYF. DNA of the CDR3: TGTGCCAGCAGCTATACTACAGGGGTCCAAGAGACCCAGTACTTC.

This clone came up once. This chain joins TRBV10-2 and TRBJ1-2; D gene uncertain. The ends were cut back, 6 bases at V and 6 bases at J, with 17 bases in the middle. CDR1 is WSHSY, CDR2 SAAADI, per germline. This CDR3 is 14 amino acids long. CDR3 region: CASSVMRGPDGYTF. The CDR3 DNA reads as TGCGCCAGCAGCGTTATGAGAGGCCCCGATGGCTACACCTTC.

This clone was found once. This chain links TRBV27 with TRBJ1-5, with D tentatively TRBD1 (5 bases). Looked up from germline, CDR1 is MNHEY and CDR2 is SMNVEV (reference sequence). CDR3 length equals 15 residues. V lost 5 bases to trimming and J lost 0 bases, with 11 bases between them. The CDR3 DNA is TGTGCCAGCAGTGGGAGGGGTTATAGCAATCAGCCCCAGCATTTT. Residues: CASSGRGYSNQPQHF.

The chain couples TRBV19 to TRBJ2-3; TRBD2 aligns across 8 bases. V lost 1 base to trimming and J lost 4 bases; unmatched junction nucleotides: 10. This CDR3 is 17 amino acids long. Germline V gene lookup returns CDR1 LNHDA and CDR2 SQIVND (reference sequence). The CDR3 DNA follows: TGTGCCAGTAGTATAGGGCTCGGAGCGGGAGTGGCAGATACGCAGTATTTT. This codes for CASSIGLGAGVADTQYF.

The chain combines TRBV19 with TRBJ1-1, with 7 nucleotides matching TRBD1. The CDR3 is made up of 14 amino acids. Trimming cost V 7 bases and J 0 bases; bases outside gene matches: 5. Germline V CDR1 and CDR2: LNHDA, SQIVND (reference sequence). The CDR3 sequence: CASTAGTVNTEAFF. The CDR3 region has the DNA TGTGCCAGTACCGCCGGGACAGTGAACACTGAAGCTTTCTTT.